This T cell receptor beta chain stems from a study of radiotherapy plus CTLA-4 blockade in lung cancer. Whole-study results and caveats: Once radiotherapy plus ipilimumab had been given, TCR clones derived from tumor expanded in blood. Early blood T cell clone dynamics, with interferon-beta, were reported to best predict response.

In regard to this clone: Antigen: not known.

Germline V gene sequence: CDR1 KGHSH, CDR2 LQKENI. The CDR3 extends over 14 amino acids. The V end lost 3 bases, the J end lost 2 bases, and 10 bases lay between the germline ends. Some clones are missing from TCRdb's copy, which holds only in-frame ones; the method was immunoSEQ multiplex PCR. The data show approximately 90,000 clones, roughly 80% seen once. The sequence derives from a human donor with non-small cell lung cancer who had stable disease on radiotherapy plus ipilimumab. This sample comprised peripheral blood, obtained from a patient treated with radiotherapy plus ipilimumab. The chain combines TRBV18 with TRBJ2-5; maybe TRBD1 (6 bases). The CDR3: CASSPKGVQETQYF. The CDR3 coding sequence is TGTGCCAGCTCACCGAAGGGGGTACAAGAGACCCAGTACTTC.